Listed here are 14 T cell receptor beta chains from one sample, sequenced in a study of blood T cell repertoires in COVID-19. Data came from immunoSEQ multiplex PCR; TCRdb stores just in-frame clones and leaves some out. Of 150,000 to 200,000 clones listed, about 86% were seen once; the top ten hold 3.7%. Material for sequencing was peripheral blood. All receptors come from a young man with active or convalescent COVID-19.

The chain links TRBV11-2 to TRBJ2-4; tentative D call: TRBD1 (5 bases). The CDR3 has 15 residues. V was pared by 3 bases and J by 7 bases, with 16 bases between. Germline CDR1 is SGHAT and CDR2 is FQNNGV. As DNA, the CDR3 is TGTGCCAGCAGCTTTTCCCGGGCAGGGCTCAACATTCAGTACTTC. As protein: CASSFSRAGLNIQYF.

V usage is TRBV5-8 and J usage is TRBJ2-3; maybe TRBD1 (5 bases). Deletions cut 4 bases from V and 1 base from J, with 19 bases between. CDR3 length equals 17 residues. Germline CDR1 and CDR2: SGHTS and YDEGEE. CDR3 coding DNA: TGTGCCAGCAGCCCTGGGCTGGAAGGGGCCGGCACAGATACGCAGTATTTT. It is translated as CASSPGLEGAGTDTQYF.

The chain uses TRBV5-1 and TRBJ2-1; TRBD2 aligns across 9 bases. This CDR3 is 17 amino acids long. The junction had 7 bases not matched to a gene; V was cut back by 0 bases and J by 3 bases. CDR1 and CDR2 from the germline V gene are SGHRS and YFSETQ. The CDR3 DNA follows: TGCGCCAGCAGCTTGGAGCGAGCGGGGGGATTCTACAATGAGCAGTTCTTC. It yields the protein CASSLERAGGFYNEQFF. The complete variable domain, with remaining parts taken from reference TRBV5-1 and TRBJ2-1, reads KAGVTQTPRYLIKTRGQQVTLSCSPISGHRSVSWYQQTPGQGLQFLFEYFSETQRNKGNFPGRFSGRQFSNSRSEMNVSTLELGDSALYLCASSLERAGGFYNEQFFGPGTRLTVL.

This chain links TRBV7-9 with TRBJ2-1, with 13 bases fitting TRBD2. The length of the CDR3 is 16 residues. Germline V gene sequence: CDR1 SEHNR, CDR2 FQNEAQ (reference sequence). J gave up 4 bases and V 3 bases, and 3 bases lay outside the gene matches. The CDR3 coding sequence is TGTGCCAGCAGCTTCACTAGCGGGGGGGATTACAATGAGCAGTTCTTC. As protein: CASSFTSGGDYNEQFF.

The chain combines TRBV27 with TRBJ2-2; D gene unclear. Trimming stripped 3 bases from V and 6 bases from J, with 8 bases between. Germline V gene sequence: CDR1 MNHEY, CDR2 SMNVEV (reference sequence). The length of the CDR3 is 13 residues. CDR3 in amino acids: CASSFPPAGELFF. The CDR3 DNA reads TGTGCCAGCAGTTTTCCCCCAGCCGGGGAGCTGTTTTTT.

The chain carries TRBV6-1 and TRBJ1-5; 7 bases map to TRBD1. Trimming at V came to 2 bases and at J to 0 bases, leaving 10 bases not matched to a gene. CDR3 length: 18 amino acids. Germline assignment: CDR1 MNHNS and CDR2 SASEGT. CDR3 loop: CASSEYWTGYNSNQPQHF. CDR3 nucleotides: TGTGCCAGCAGTGAATATTGGACAGGCTATAATAGCAATCAGCCCCAGCATTTT.

The DNA of the CDR3 is TGCGCCAGCAGCTTGGAGTTTGACAGCTCTGGGGCTTTCTTT. Amino acids: CASSLEFDSSGAFF. This chain links TRBV5-1 with TRBJ1-1; D perhaps matches TRBD1 (5 bases). The CDR3 is 14 residues long. The V gene's germline CDR1 is SGHRS and CDR2 YFSETQ. The V gene lost 0 bases and the J gene lost 11 bases, with 17 bases spanning the gap.

The chain joins TRBV5-6 to TRBJ1-6, with a weak D call TRBD1 (6 bases). The CDR3 totals 15 residues. CDR1 is SGHDT, CDR2 YYEEEE, per germline. Trimming left V 2 bases short and J 10 bases short, with 16 bases between. In nucleotides, the CDR3 is TGTGCCAGCAGCTTAGGGACACCCGGTAACTCACCCCTCCACTTT. Its translation is CASSLGTPGNSPLHF.

The chain combines TRBV27 with TRBJ1-1; 7 nucleotides agree with TRBD1. The CDR3 length is 16 residues. The V gene's germline CDR1 is MNHEY and CDR2 SMNVEV (reference sequence). Trimming cost V 3 bases and J 1 base; bases outside gene matches: 8. The CDR3 coding sequence is TGTGCCAGCAGTTTTTCCCGGGACAGACAGAACACTGAAGCTTTCTTT. Its translation is CASSFSRDRQNTEAFF.

This clone came up once. The CDR3 nucleotides are TGTGCCAGAAGCTCCAAAGATGTCAGAAATCAGCCCCAGCATTTT. Translated, it gives CARSSKDVRNQPQHF. The chain has TRBV5-3 and TRBJ1-5; D uncertain. TRBV5-3 is an ORF for which the function is uncertain. This CDR3 contains 15 residues. V lost 3 bases and J 4 bases, leaving 14 bases between the germline ends.

The chain uses TRBV5-4 and TRBJ2-6; D not resolved. CDR1 is SGHNT and CDR2 is YYREEE in the germline V gene (reference sequence). Trimming cost V 0 bases and J 4 bases, with 14 bases left between them. The CDR3 loop spans 17 amino acids. The CDR3 sequence is CASSLVADRPGANVLTF. The DNA of the CDR3 is TGTGCCAGCAGCTTGGTAGCAGACCGGCCGGGGGCCAACGTCCTGACTTTC.

The J gene is TRBJ2-7, the V gene TRBV7-2; 8 nucleotides align to TRBD2. This CDR3 region has 15 residues. Germline CDR1 and CDR2: SGHTA and FQGNSA. The trim removed 5 bases at V and 6 bases at J, leaving 12 bases unmatched. CDR3 protein: CASSQLTGGRGEQYF. The CDR3 region has the DNA TGTGCCAGCAGCCAACTAACGGGAGGGCGCGGCGAGCAGTACTTC.

The rearrangement joins TRBV11-2 to TRBJ1-3, with D uncertain. Germline-derived CDR1 and CDR2 are SGHAT and FQNNGV. V gave up 3 bases and J gave up 0 bases, with 6 bases separating them. The CDR3 runs to 14 residues. In nucleotides, the CDR3 is TGTGCCAGCAGCTTTCCTAACTCTGGAAACACCATATATTTT. Translated, it gives CASSFPNSGNTIYF.

J is TRBJ2-1 and V is TRBV24-1; TRBD1 matches 7 bases. The germline V gene encodes CDR1 KGHDR and CDR2 SFDVKD. Trimming at V came to 6 bases and at J to 4 bases, leaving 2 bases not matched to a gene. This CDR3 has 13 amino acids. The CDR3 DNA sequence: TGTGCCACCAGTAGGACAGGTTACAATGAGCAGTTCTTC. It codes for CATSRTGYNEQFF.